The rows below give T cell receptor beta chains drawn from one sample of a study of T cells in Graves' hyperthyroidism and ophthalmopathy. One entry per CDR3 protein, called by TCRdb with MiXCR from the multiplex PCR reads. The data show a few hundred thousand distinct CDR3 sequences, about a fifth seen once. The specimen sequenced was blood. Receptors originate from a man younger than 35 with Graves' ophthalmopathy. The CDR3 runs from the conserved cysteine through the conserved F or W. D genes are given only for firm matches. Clone size is stated in some rows and not others, as once, few, many or a class when expanded.

clone size: many; J gene: TRBJ2-5; V gene: TRBV5-1; D gene: -; CDR3 DNA: TGCGCCAGCAGCTTGGTGGACAGCCAAGAGACCCAGTACTTC; CDR3 protein: CASSLVDSQETQYF
clone size: -; J gene: TRBJ2-7; V gene: TRBV2; D gene: TRBD1; CDR3 DNA: TGTGCCAGCAGTGTAGGGGGCCAGGGTGAGCAGTACTTC; CDR3 protein: CASSVGGQGEQYF
clone size: many; J gene: TRBJ2-3; V gene: TRBV6-1; D gene: TRBD2; CDR3 DNA: TGTGCCAGCAGACGGGTCGGGGGGGATACGCAGTATTTT; CDR3 protein: CASRRVGGDTQYF
clone size: -; J gene: TRBJ1-5; V gene: TRBV28; D gene: -; CDR3 DNA: TGTGCCAGCAGAAACACCGGGACATTAAATCAGCCCCAGCATTTT; CDR3 protein: CASRNTGTLNQPQHF
clone size: -; J gene: TRBJ1-2; V gene: TRBV3-1; D gene: -; CDR3 DNA: TGTGCCAGCAGCCAAGACCCGGGCACCTATGGCTACACCTTC; CDR3 protein: CASSQDPGTYGYTF
clone size: -; J gene: TRBJ1-3; V gene: TRBV3-1; D gene: TRBD1; CDR3 DNA: TGTGCCAGCAGCGTTACAGGGGGCTACGGAAACACCATATATTTT; CDR3 protein: CASSVTGGYGNTIYF
clone size: -; J gene: TRBJ1-1; V gene: TRBV11-1; D gene: -; CDR3 DNA: TGTGCCAGCAGATTAGCTTTGTCCACTGAAGCTTTCTTT; CDR3 protein: CASRLALSTEAFF
clone size: many; J gene: TRBJ1-1; V gene: TRBV7-9; D gene: -; CDR3 DNA: TGTGCCAGCAGCTTAGCGTTGGTTCAAAAAGCTTTCTTT; CDR3 protein: CASSLALVQKAFF
clone size: few; J gene: TRBJ1-4; V gene: TRBV5-5; D gene: -; CDR3 DNA: TGTGCCAGCAGCTTCACCGGGACATCTAGGGAAAAACTGTTTTTT; CDR3 protein: CASSFTGTSREKLFF
clone size: -; J gene: TRBJ2-3; V gene: TRBV12-3/TRBV12-4; D gene: -; CDR3 DNA: TGTGCCACATGTGACGCCGGTTCCACAGATACGCAGTATTTT; CDR3 protein: CATCDAGSTDTQYF
clone size: -; J gene: TRBJ2-7; V gene: TRBV28; D gene: -; CDR3 DNA: TGTGCCAGCAGTTCCGGGGGGCAGGGGCAAACCTACGAGCAGTACTTC; CDR3 protein: CASSSGGQGQTYEQYF